One sample yielded the 15 T cell receptor beta chains listed below, sequenced in a study of post-analysis software for immune sequencing data. Which antigens these TCRs recognize remains unknown. Regarding the study as a whole: TRBV5-6, TRBV5-1 and TRBV20-1 were among roughly five TRBV segments more frequent in patients than controls.

Unique molecular identifiers featured in each of the TCR beta cDNA libraries. TCRdb re-derived calls from the PCR reads in MiXCR, one entry per CDR3 protein. The sample contains about 770,000 distinct CDR3 sequences, 35% to 55% of which appear only once. The material sequenced was blood. The receptors originated from a girl aged 5 to 17 with multiple sclerosis.

As regards this clonotype: Mismatch with germline at one junction end may stem from a read error. The rearrangement uses TRBV6-2 or TRBV6-3 and TRBJ2-4; D unclear. CDR3 size: 13 residues. Germline V gene data show CDR1 as MNHEY and CDR2 as SVGEGT. This chain's CDR3 is CTSRPGAKNIQYF. Here the CDR3 DNA reads TGTACCAGCAGACCTGGGGCCAAAAACATTCAGTACTTC.

The J gene is TRBJ1-1, the V gene TRBV7-2; D remains unclear. The CDR3 extends over 15 amino acids. Germline V CDR1 and CDR2: SGHTA, FQGNSA. V gave up 2 bases and J gave up 0 bases, with 10 bases separating them. The DNA for the CDR3 is TGTGCCAGCAGCTTATTGCCGGCATTGAACACTGAAGCTTTCTTT. It codes for CASSLLPALNTEAFF.

The CDR3 reads CASSQDTSGADNEQFF. In nucleotides, the CDR3 is TGTGCCAGCAGCCAAGATACTAGCGGAGCCGACAATGAGCAGTTCTTC. The rearrangement uses TRBV4-2 and TRBJ2-1; 8 bases align to TRBD2. CDR3 length: 16 amino acids. J lost 5 bases, V lost 0 bases, and 6 bases had no gene match. The germline gives CDR1 LGHNA, CDR2 YNFKEQ.

The chain employs TRBV6-1 and TRBJ1-2; no clear D gene. The V end was cut by 6 bases, the J end by 0 bases, with 20 bases between. The CDR3 totals 17 residues. The germline V gene has CDR1 MNHNS and CDR2 SASEGT. The CDR3 DNA follows: TGTGCCAGCAGACCCAGAGGCGGTCGATTAGCTAACTATGGCTACACCTTC. The encoded protein is CASRPRGGRLANYGYTF.

The CDR3 DNA reads TGTGCCAGCAGTCACAATTCAGCCACAGATACGCAGTATTTT. As protein: CASSHNSATDTQYF. The chain is built from TRBV7-2 and TRBJ2-3; D remains ambiguous. The CDR3 sequence is 14 residues long. Trimming took off 6 bases at V and 2 bases at J, with 12 bases between the two ends. The germline CDR1 and CDR2 sequences are SGHTA and FQGNSA.

This clonotype was observed a handful of times. J is TRBJ2-3 and V is TRBV12-3 or TRBV12-4; D possibly corresponds to TRBD1 (6 bases). V dropped 7 bases and J dropped 4 bases, with 12 bases sitting between them. The CDR3 contains 13 residues. The DNA for the CDR3 is TGTGCCAGCACCCACGGGACACCAGATACGCAGTATTTT. It specifies CASTHGTPDTQYF.

This clonotype was counted between two and nine times. The chain combines TRBV6-1 with TRBJ2-5; D is undetermined. The germline V gene has CDR1 MNHNS and CDR2 SASEGT. V was cut by 3 bases and J by 1 base, with 18 bases left in between. This CDR3 is 17 amino acids long. The CDR3 here is CASSDQKRDPTQETQYF. In nucleotides, the CDR3 is TGTGCCAGCAGTGATCAGAAAAGGGATCCTACCCAAGAGACCCAGTACTTC.

The rearrangement links TRBV6-2 or TRBV6-3 to TRBJ2-1; 8 bases align to TRBD2. Trimming removed 2 bases from V and 5 bases from J; junction bases left unmatched: 11. Germline V CDR1 and CDR2: MNHEY, SVGEGT. The CDR3 length is 17 residues. CDR3 bases: TGTGCCAGCAGTTACCCACTTAGCGGGATCATCCACAATGAGCAGTTCTTC. It encodes CASSYPLSGIIHNEQFF.

This clonotype was seen a few times. The rearrangement links TRBV12-3 or TRBV12-4 to TRBJ2-7; 8 positions agree with TRBD2. V dropped 4 bases and J dropped 10; count of bases not matched to a gene: 12. CDR3 length equals 14 residues. Here the CDR3 DNA reads TGTGCCAGCAGTTCTCCGGGACTAGAGGGGACTCAGTACTTC. Its translation: CASSSPGLEGTQYF.

This clonotype was counted only a few times. This rearrangement joins TRBV20-1 to TRBJ2-4; possibly TRBD1 for D (6 bases). Trimming took off 2 bases at V and 0 bases at J, with 20 bases between the two ends. The CDR3 length is 18 residues. Germline-derived CDR1 and CDR2 are DFQATT and SNEGSKA (reference sequence). The CDR3: CSARPPNEKGVAKNIQYF. CDR3 nucleotides: TGCAGTGCTAGACCACCTAACGAAAAGGGGGTAGCCAAAAACATTCAGTACTTC.

In this sample, this clonotype turned up a few times. The chain employs TRBV20-1 and TRBJ2-7, with 7 bases fitting TRBD2. V shed 2 bases, J shed 6 bases, and the junction held 7 bases outside the gene matches. Germline CDR1 is DFQATT and CDR2 is SNEGSKA (reference sequence). The CDR3 is 13 residues long. CDR3 sequence (DNA): TGCAGTGCTAGACCCCGGGACTATCTCGAGCAGTACTTC. It translates to CSARPRDYLEQYF.

The chain uses TRBV2 and TRBJ2-3, with 7 bases aligning to TRBD2. From germline, CDR1 is SNHLY and CDR2 FYNNEI. The CDR3 contains 14 residues. Losses at the gene ends were 5 bases for V and 5 bases for J; bases not matched to a gene: 7. Here the CDR3 DNA reads TGTGCCAGCAGTCTGCGGGAGATTATAGATACGCAGTATTTT. It is translated as CASSLREIIDTQYF.

The V gene is TRBV7-9, the J gene TRBJ2-7; D tentatively reads TRBD1 or TRBD2 (5 bases each). The CDR3 is 15 amino acids. V lost 5 bases and J 5 bases, leaving 19 bases between the germline ends. Germline values: CDR1 SEHNR, CDR2 FQNEAQ (reference sequence). CDR3 nucleotides: TGTGCCAGCAGCGTAGGGCAGGGACGGCCGGACGAGCAGTACTTC. It codes for CASSVGQGRPDEQYF.

The chain couples TRBV7-2 to TRBJ1-5; possible D gene TRBD1, 5 bases. Germline loops: CDR1 SGHTA, CDR2 FQGNSA. The V and J ends lost 5 bases and 1 base respectively, with 12 bases between them. CDR3 length: 15 residues. This CDR3 is CASSVDSFSNQPQHF. CDR3 DNA: TGTGCCAGCAGCGTCGACAGTTTCAGCAATCAGCCCCAGCATTTT. Full variable domain (remainder filled in from reference TRBV7-2 and TRBJ1-5): GAGVSQSPSNKVTEKGKDVELRCDPISGHTALYWYRQSLGQGLEFLIYFQGNSAPDKSGLPSDRFSAERTGGSVSTLTIQRTQQEDSAVYLCASSVDSFSNQPQHFGDGTRLSIL.

The genes are TRBV28 and TRBJ1-1; TRBD1 matches 8 bases. CDR1 is MDHEN, CDR2 SYDVKM, per germline. The V gene end was trimmed by 5 bases and the J gene end by 0 bases; junction bases not matched to a gene: 8. CDR3 length: 16 amino acids. The CDR3 here is CASSGQGWEMNTEAFF. In DNA form, the CDR3 reads TGTGCCAGCAGTGGACAGGGATGGGAAATGAACACTGAAGCTTTCTTT.